This entry concerns a single T cell receptor beta chain. No antigen is known for it. This sample is part of a study of T cell clones after liver transplantation. Germline V gene sequence: CDR1 SGHDT, CDR2 YYEEEE. Trimming shortened V by 0 bases and J by 3 bases, and 10 bases separated the two germline ends. The CDR3 length is 15 residues. TCRdb's copy holds only in-frame clones and misses some; the assay was immunoSEQ multiplex PCR. The sample gives about 71,000 clones, 80% of which show up once; approximately 0.81% is in the top ten. The study, taken as a whole, reports: Circulating graft-donor-reactive CD4 TCRbeta sequences fell significantly post-transplant in 5 of 8 subjects.

The source of this sequence is a human patient who received a liver transplant. Some T cells may possibly be graft donor cells. The source was CD4+ T cells from blood, collected 12 months after liver transplant. The chain is built from TRBV5-6 and TRBJ1-3; D unresolved. The CDR3 is CASSLVGIGGNTIYF. In DNA, the CDR3 is TGTGCCAGCAGCTTGGTAGGGATCGGTGGAAACACCATATATTTT.